A single sample gave rise to the 31 T cell receptor beta chains below, sequenced in a study of sequential checkpoint blockade in melanoma. The method was immunoSEQ multiplex PCR; TCRdb's version includes in-frame clones alone and lacks a portion of them. The table records roughly 23,000 clones, 75% to 90% of them present only once. This sample's treatment: randomized to nivolumab then ipilimumab (arm A) or the reverse (arm B). Sequenced here: CD8+ T cells sorted from blood (inferred from file names), sampled from a patient given nivolumab and ipilimumab in sequence. The origin of the receptors is a human donor with melanoma.

This chain joins TRBV6-4 and TRBJ1-2, with no clear D. The germline gives CDR1 MRHNA, CDR2 SNTAGT. V was pared by 3 bases and J by 8 bases, with 16 bases between. CDR3 size: 14 residues. For the CDR3, the DNA is TGTGCCAGCAGTGAAACGCCAGGCCGAAAGGGCTACACCTTC. Protein sequence: CASSETPGRKGYTF.

The rearrangement links TRBV2 to TRBJ2-1; TRBD2 matches at 15 bases. The germline gives CDR1 SNHLY, CDR2 FYNNEI. The CDR3 consists of 14 residues. Germline trimming cut 7 bases from V and 12 bases from J; bases unmatched to any gene: 7. This chain's CDR3 is CASIGTSGRSGQFF. CDR3 coding DNA: TGTGCCAGCATAGGGACTAGCGGGAGGAGTGGGCAGTTCTTC.

This chain links TRBV7-9 with TRBJ2-1; 7 bases agree with TRBD1. Germline CDR1 and CDR2: SEHNR and FQNEAQ (reference sequence). With V trimmed by 0 bases and J by 0 bases, 2 bases remained unmatched. The CDR3 has 16 amino acids. The CDR3 region is CASSLAGTVSYNEQFF. The CDR3 nucleotides are TGTGCCAGCAGCTTAGCGGGGACAGTCTCCTACAATGAGCAGTTCTTC.

The rearrangement links TRBV7-2 to TRBJ2-7; D may be TRBD1 (5 bases). CDR1 is SGHTA, CDR2 FQGNSA, per germline. Trimming shortened V by 1 base and J by 5 bases, and 15 bases separated the two germline ends. The CDR3 consists of 15 residues. This CDR3 is CASSLGARGAHEQYF. The CDR3 DNA follows: TGTGCCAGCAGCTTAGGGGCCCGTGGGGCCCACGAGCAGTACTTC.

This chain connects TRBV4-3 to TRBJ1-4, with 7 bases that match TRBD1. V gave up 1 base and J gave up 3 bases; unmatched junction bases: 5. This CDR3 has 16 residues. Germline lookup yields CDR1 LGHNA and CDR2 YSLEER. The CDR3 region has the DNA TGCGCCAGCAGCCAAGTATGGGACAGTGCTAATGAAAAACTGTTTTTT. It codes for CASSQVWDSANEKLFF.

V gene TRBV27 combines with J gene TRBJ2-3, with no clear D. The length of the CDR3 is 15 residues. The germline gives CDR1 MNHEY, CDR2 SMNVEV (reference sequence). Trimming removed 1 base from V and 2 bases from J, with 10 bases in between. The CDR3 protein is CASSLLAAFTDTQYF. CDR3 DNA sequence: TGTGCCAGCAGTTTATTGGCGGCCTTCACAGATACGCAGTATTTT.

The J gene is TRBJ2-5, the V gene TRBV1; the DNA was not used to check the table's D call, TRBD2. TRBV1 is tagged as a pseudogene. CDR3 size: 16 residues. The CDR3 bases are TGCACCAGCAGCCGAAAGAAGCGGGGGGGCCAAGAGACCCAGTACTTC. Its protein is CTSSRKKRGGQETQYF.

V gene TRBV5-1 combines with J gene TRBJ2-3; 7 bases are shared with TRBD2. CDR1 SGHRS and CDR2 YFSETQ come from the germline V gene. The trim removed 4 bases at V and 1 base at J, leaving 9 bases unmatched. The CDR3 is 16 residues long. The CDR3 coding sequence is TGCGCCAGCAGCCTCGAGCGGGGAGTCGGCACAGATACGCAGTATTTT. Its translation is CASSLERGVGTDTQYF.

The CDR3 reads CASSDPRTGFGAFF. The CDR3 region has the DNA TGTGCCAGCAGTGACCCAAGGACAGGCTTCGGAGCTTTCTTT. The J gene is TRBJ1-1, the V gene TRBV6-5; 7 nucleotides agree with TRBD1. The CDR3 is 14 residues long. Losses at the gene ends were 5 bases for V and 10 bases for J; bases not matched to a gene: 13. Germline V gene sequence: CDR1 MNHEY, CDR2 SVGAGI.

This chain uses TRBV2 with TRBJ2-5; 11 nucleotides line up with TRBD2. The J call may be wrong; the DNA end is better matched by TRBJ2-7. The CDR3 totals 16 residues. Germline loops: CDR1 SNHLY, CDR2 FYNNEI. CDR3: CASSEGLAGFSYEQYF. The CDR3 DNA follows: TGTGCCAGCAGTGAAGGACTAGCGGGGTTCTCCTACGAGCAGTACTTC.

The J gene is TRBJ1-1, the V gene TRBV11-3; tentatively, D is TRBD1 (5 bases). Between the trimmed V and J ends, which lost 5 bases and 1 base, there was a span of 8 bases. This CDR3 region has 13 residues. Per the germline V gene, CDR1 is SGHNT and CDR2 is YENEEA. DNA of the CDR3: TGTGCCAGCAGCGACGGGGGGAACACTGAAGCTTTCTTT. Residues: CASSDGGNTEAFF.

This clone is labeled medium-sized. The V and J genes are TRBV5-1 and TRBJ1-2, with D unclear. V was cut by 1 base and J by 4 bases, with 8 bases left in between. The germline V gene encodes CDR1 SGHRS and CDR2 YFSETQ. This CDR3 contains 13 residues. CDR3 coding DNA: TGCGCCAGCAGCTTGTACAGTACCTATGGCTACACCTTC. It encodes CASSLYSTYGYTF. The full variable domain, its missing parts supplied by reference TRBV5-1 and TRBJ1-2, is KAGVTQTPRYLIKTRGQQVTLSCSPISGHRSVSWYQQTPGQGLQFLFEYFSETQRNKGNFPGRFSGRQFSNSRSEMNVSTLELGDSALYLCASSLYSTYGYTFGSGTRLTVV.

This clone was seen once. The chain joins TRBV6-4 to TRBJ2-3, with D perhaps TRBD1 (5 bases). Germline V CDR1 and CDR2: MRHNA, SNTAGT. This CDR3 is built from 13 residues. V was trimmed by 3 bases and J by 7 bases, leaving 11 bases between them. CDR3 sequence reads: CASSEGAGYTQYF. As DNA, the CDR3 is TGTGCCAGCAGTGAAGGGGCAGGCTATACGCAGTATTTT.

With regard to this clone: This specimen includes other DNA sequences encoding the same CDR3. The gene calls are TRBV11-2 and TRBJ2-1, with 13 bases matching TRBD2. J gave up 10 bases and V 1 base, and 4 bases lay outside the gene matches. The CDR3 covers 15 residues. CDR1 is SGHAT, CDR2 FQNNGV, per germline. CDR3: CASSLGTSGGGEQFF. The CDR3 bases are TGTGCCAGCAGCTTAGGGACTAGCGGGGGAGGGGAGCAGTTCTTC.

The chain employs TRBV11-2 and TRBJ2-7, with 7 bases lining up with TRBD1. The CDR3 extends over 15 amino acids. Trimming cost V 1 base and J 4 bases; bases outside gene matches: 7. Per the germline V gene, CDR1 is SGHAT and CDR2 is FQNNGV. The CDR3, as DNA: TGTGCCAGCAGCTTAGGGGGACAGTTCGAGTACGAGCAGTACTTC. Translation: CASSLGGQFEYEQYF.

The chain combines TRBV7-2 with TRBJ1-5; perhaps TRBD1 as D (5 bases). Germline V CDR1 and CDR2: SGHTA, FQGNSA. There are 16 residues in the CDR3. Trimming cost V 5 bases and J 7 bases, with 21 bases left between them. The CDR3 loop reads CASSITWPGIGQPQHF. CDR3 nucleotides: TGTGCCAGCAGCATTACATGGCCAGGGATTGGACAGCCCCAGCATTTT.

The chain employs TRBV4-1 and TRBJ2-7; 11 bases align to TRBD2. Trimming took 0 bases from V and 3 from J; bases not matched to a gene: 1. Germline V gene sequence: CDR1 MGHRA, CDR2 YSYEKL. The length of the CDR3 is 15 residues. The CDR3 spells CASSQELAGVYEQYF. CDR3 coding DNA: TGCGCCAGCAGCCAAGAACTAGCGGGAGTCTACGAGCAGTACTTC.

The chain links TRBV2 to TRBJ2-3; 8 bases are shared with TRBD2. CDR3 length: 16 residues. CDR1 is SNHLY, CDR2 FYNNEI, per germline. The trim removed 5 bases at V and 0 bases at J, leaving 7 bases unmatched. As DNA, the CDR3 is TGTGCCAGCAGTTTGCGCCGGGGGGGGAGCACAGATACGCAGTATTTT. Its translation is CASSLRRGGSTDTQYF.

The chain has TRBV11-2 and TRBJ2-1; 12 bases agree with TRBD2. From germline, CDR1 is SGHAT and CDR2 FQNNGV. V shed 4 bases, J shed 3 bases, and the junction held 1 base outside the gene matches. The CDR3 has 15 amino acids. CDR3 DNA sequence: TGTGCCAGCAGCTCGACTAGCGGGGGCTACAATGAGCAGTTCTTC. Amino acids: CASSSTSGGYNEQFF.

This clone was observed once. V gene TRBV27 combines with J gene TRBJ2-7; TRBD2 might be the D (5 bases). The CDR3 extends over 14 amino acids. Trimming cost V 5 bases and J 2 bases, with 13 bases left between them. Germline lookup yields CDR1 MNHEY and CDR2 SMNVEV (reference sequence). The CDR3, as DNA: TGTGCCAGCAGTCCACTAGAGGCTCCCTACGAGCAGTACTTC. It is translated as CASSPLEAPYEQYF.

The V gene is TRBV19, the J gene TRBJ2-7, with 7 bases that match TRBD1. The CDR3 is made up of 17 amino acids. Trimming removed 2 bases from V and 3 bases from J; junction bases left unmatched: 13. The germline CDR1 and CDR2 sequences are LNHDA and SQIVND (reference sequence). CDR3 amino acids: CASSIRLRDSPHYEQYF. CDR3 nucleotides: TGTGCCAGTAGTATACGTTTGAGGGACAGTCCACACTACGAGCAGTACTTC.

This clone turned up a few times. This chain joins TRBV6-5 and TRBJ2-7, with a tentative D call TRBD1 (7 bases). V lost 4 bases to trimming and J lost 4 bases, with 14 bases between them. Germline V lookup: CDR1 MNHEY, CDR2 SVGAGI. The CDR3 runs 14 residues. The DNA for the CDR3 is TGTGCCAGCAGTTTTTTCCAGGGGGGATACGAGCAGTACTTC. Translating gives CASSFFQGGYEQYF.

V is TRBV28 and J is TRBJ2-1, with 9 bases that match TRBD2. V lost 7 bases to trimming and J lost 4 bases; unmatched junction nucleotides: 11. This CDR3 has 16 residues. Germline-derived CDR1 and CDR2 are MDHEN and SYDVKM. This CDR3 reads CASKPAGGLFYNEQFF. The CDR3 DNA reads as TGTGCCAGCAAACCAGCGGGAGGTCTCTTTTACAATGAGCAGTTCTTC.

The chain uses TRBV9 and TRBJ2-1, with TRBD2 matching 9 bases. The trim removed 3 bases at V and 1 base at J, leaving 8 bases unmatched. The germline V gene has CDR1 SGDLS and CDR2 YYNGEE. This CDR3 has 17 amino acids. The CDR3 region has the DNA TGTGCCAGCAGCGGACCTGGACTAGCGACTTCCTACAATGAGCAGTTCTTC. Translating gives CASSGPGLATSYNEQFF.

The chain couples TRBV15 to TRBJ1-5; D ambiguous. Per the germline V gene, CDR1 is LNHNV and CDR2 is YYDKDF (reference sequence). The ends were cut back, 1 base at V and 0 bases at J, with 10 bases in the middle. There are 16 residues in the CDR3. CDR3 sequence (DNA): TGTGCCACCAGCAGAGGCCGAACTATTAGCAATCAGCCCCAGCATTTT. It is translated as CATSRGRTISNQPQHF.

This chain connects TRBV6-5 to TRBJ1-5; 7 bases agree with TRBD1. Per germline, CDR1 MNHEY and CDR2 SVGAGI. The length of the CDR3 is 14 residues. Trimming removed 6 bases from V and 7 bases from J; junction bases left unmatched: 9. The CDR3 reads CASRETGSGQPQHF. DNA of the CDR3: TGTGCCAGCAGGGAGACAGGGTCAGGACAGCCCCAGCATTTT.

The rearrangement links TRBV4-3 to TRBJ2-5, with D possibly TRBD2 on 7 matching bases. Trimming pared 2 bases from V and 5 bases from J, leaving 18 bases between. The CDR3 runs 16 residues. Per germline, CDR1 LGHNA and CDR2 YSLEER. CDR3 DNA sequence: TGCGCCAGCAGCCAATCCCTCGAGGGAGGGGGGGAGACCCAGTACTTC. This codes for CASSQSLEGGGETQYF.

The genes are TRBV27 and TRBJ1-6, with D hard to call. This CDR3 region has 13 residues. Germline V CDR1 and CDR2: MNHEY, SMNVEV (reference sequence). V shed 2 bases and J shed 8 bases, with 7 bases lying between them. The CDR3 DNA sequence: TGTGCCAGCAGTTTAATTCGCGATTCACCCCTCCACTTT. Its translation: CASSLIRDSPLHF.

V and J are TRBV13 and TRBJ2-7; a weak D match, TRBD1 (5 bases). Germline lookup yields CDR1 PRHDT and CDR2 FYEKMQ (reference sequence). The V end was cut by 0 bases, the J end by 2 bases, with 11 bases between. CDR3 length equals 15 residues. The CDR3 sequence: CASSLGKTDPYEQYF. DNA for the CDR3: TGTGCCAGCAGCTTAGGAAAGACAGACCCCTACGAGCAGTACTTC. The full variable domain, completed using reference TRBV13 and TRBJ2-7, is AAGVIQSPRHLIKEKRETATLKCYPIPRHDTVYWYQQGPGQDPQFLISFYEKMQSDKGSIPDRFSAQQFSDYHSELNMSSLELGDSALYFCASSLGKTDPYEQYFGPGTRLTVT.

The chain is built from TRBV10-2 and TRBJ2-5; 9 bases align to TRBD2. Per the germline V gene, CDR1 is WSHSY and CDR2 is SAAADI. V lost 3 bases to trimming and J lost 4 bases; unmatched junction nucleotides: 6. The CDR3 runs to 15 residues. CDR3 residues: CASSDLAGAGETQYF. CDR3 DNA sequence: TGCGCCAGCAGTGATTTAGCGGGGGCGGGAGAGACCCAGTACTTC.

This chain joins TRBV28 and TRBJ1-2; tentative D call: TRBD1 (5 bases). There are 15 residues in the CDR3. The germline gives CDR1 MDHEN, CDR2 SYDVKM. V shed 2 bases and J shed 3 bases, with 13 bases lying between them. CDR3 sequence: CASSLQGWFHYGYTF. The DNA of the CDR3 is TGTGCCAGCAGTTTACAGGGATGGTTTCACTATGGCTACACCTTC.